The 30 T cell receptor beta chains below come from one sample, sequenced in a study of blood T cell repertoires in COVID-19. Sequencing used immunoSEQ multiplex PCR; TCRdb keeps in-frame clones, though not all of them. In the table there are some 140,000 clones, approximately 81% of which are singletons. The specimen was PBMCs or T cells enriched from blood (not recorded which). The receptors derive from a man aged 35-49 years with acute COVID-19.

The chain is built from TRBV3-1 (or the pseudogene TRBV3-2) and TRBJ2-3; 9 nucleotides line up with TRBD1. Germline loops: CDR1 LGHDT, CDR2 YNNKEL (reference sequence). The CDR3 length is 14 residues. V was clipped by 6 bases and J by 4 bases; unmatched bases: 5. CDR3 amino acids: CASRAQGASDTQYF. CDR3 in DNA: TGTGCCAGCAGGGCACAGGGGGCTTCAGATACGCAGTATTTT.

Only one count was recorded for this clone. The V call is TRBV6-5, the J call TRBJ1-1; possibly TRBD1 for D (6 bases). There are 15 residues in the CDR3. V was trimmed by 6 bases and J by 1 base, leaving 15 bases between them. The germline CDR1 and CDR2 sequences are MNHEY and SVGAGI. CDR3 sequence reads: CASSITGIRNTEAFF. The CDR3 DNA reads TGTGCCAGCAGCATTACAGGGATTAGGAACACTGAAGCTTTCTTT.

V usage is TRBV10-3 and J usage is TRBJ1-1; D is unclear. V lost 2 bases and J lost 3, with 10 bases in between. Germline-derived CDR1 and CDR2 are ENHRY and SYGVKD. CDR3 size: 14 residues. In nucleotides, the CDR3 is TGTGCCATCAGTGAGGAACAGCGGGACACTGAAGCTTTCTTT. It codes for CAISEEQRDTEAFF.

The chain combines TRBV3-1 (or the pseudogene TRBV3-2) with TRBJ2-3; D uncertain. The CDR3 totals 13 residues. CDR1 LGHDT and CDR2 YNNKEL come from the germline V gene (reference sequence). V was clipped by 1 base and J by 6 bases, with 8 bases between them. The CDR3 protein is CASSQGLVDTQYF. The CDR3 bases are TGTGCCAGCAGCCAAGGACTCGTGGATACGCAGTATTTT.

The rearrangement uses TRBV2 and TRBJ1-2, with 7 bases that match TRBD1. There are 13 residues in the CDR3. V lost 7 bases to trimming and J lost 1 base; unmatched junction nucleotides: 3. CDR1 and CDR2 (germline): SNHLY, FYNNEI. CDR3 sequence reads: CASTRDSNYGYTF. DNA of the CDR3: TGTGCCAGCACCAGGGACAGTAACTATGGCTACACCTTC. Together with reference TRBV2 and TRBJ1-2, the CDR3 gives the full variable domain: EPEVTQTPSHQVTQMGQEVILRCVPISNHLYFYWYRQILGQKVEFLVSFYNNEISEKSEIFDDQFSVERPDGSNFTLKIRSTKLEDSAMYFCASTRDSNYGYTFGSGTRLTVV.

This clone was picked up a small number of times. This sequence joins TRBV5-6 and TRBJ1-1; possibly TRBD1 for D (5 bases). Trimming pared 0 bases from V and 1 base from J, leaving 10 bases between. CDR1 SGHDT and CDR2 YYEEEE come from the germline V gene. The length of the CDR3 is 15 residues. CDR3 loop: CASSLGVRGNTEAFF. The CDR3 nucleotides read TGTGCCAGCAGCTTGGGTGTAAGGGGGAACACTGAAGCTTTCTTT.

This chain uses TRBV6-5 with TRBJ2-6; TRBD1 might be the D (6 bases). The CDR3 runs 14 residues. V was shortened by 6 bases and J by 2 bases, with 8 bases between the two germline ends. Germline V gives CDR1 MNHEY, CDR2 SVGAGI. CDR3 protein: CASSTGPGANVLTF. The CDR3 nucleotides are TGTGCCAGCAGCACAGGGCCTGGGGCCAACGTCCTGACTTTC.

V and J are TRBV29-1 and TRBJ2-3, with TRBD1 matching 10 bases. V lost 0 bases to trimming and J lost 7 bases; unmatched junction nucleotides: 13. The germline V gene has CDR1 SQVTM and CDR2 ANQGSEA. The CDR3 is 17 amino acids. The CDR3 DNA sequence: TGCAGCGTTGAAGACCCCAGCGGACAGGGGGAGGTCAATACGCAGTATTTT. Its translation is CSVEDPSGQGEVNTQYF.

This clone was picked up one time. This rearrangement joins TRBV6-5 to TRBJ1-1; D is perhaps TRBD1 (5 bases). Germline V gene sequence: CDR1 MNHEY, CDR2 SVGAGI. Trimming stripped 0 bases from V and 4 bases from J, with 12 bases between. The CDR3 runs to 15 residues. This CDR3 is CASSYSMTDSTEAFF. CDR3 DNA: TGTGCCAGCAGTTACTCGATGACAGACAGCACTGAAGCTTTCTTT.

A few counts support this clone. The chain's CDR3 is CASSLDRGNYGYTF. Here the CDR3 DNA reads TGTGCCAGCAGCTTGGACAGGGGAAACTATGGCTACACCTTC. V is TRBV5-6 and J is TRBJ1-2; TRBD1 agrees at 7 bases. CDR1 and CDR2 (germline): SGHDT, YYEEEE. V trimming: 0 bases; J trimming: 2 bases; junction bases outside the gene matches: 1. This CDR3 is built from 14 residues.

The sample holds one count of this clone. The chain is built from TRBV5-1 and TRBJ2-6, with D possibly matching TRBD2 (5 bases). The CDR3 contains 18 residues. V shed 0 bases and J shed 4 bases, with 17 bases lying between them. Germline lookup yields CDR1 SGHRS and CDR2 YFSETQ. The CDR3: CASSLEGVGSSGANVLTF. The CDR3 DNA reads TGCGCCAGCAGCTTGGAGGGAGTGGGTTCGTCAGGGGCCAACGTCCTGACTTTC. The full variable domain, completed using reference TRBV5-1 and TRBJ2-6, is KAGVTQTPRYLIKTRGQQVTLSCSPISGHRSVSWYQQTPGQGLQFLFEYFSETQRNKGNFPGRFSGRQFSNSRSEMNVSTLELGDSALYLCASSLEGVGSSGANVLTFGAGSRLTVL.

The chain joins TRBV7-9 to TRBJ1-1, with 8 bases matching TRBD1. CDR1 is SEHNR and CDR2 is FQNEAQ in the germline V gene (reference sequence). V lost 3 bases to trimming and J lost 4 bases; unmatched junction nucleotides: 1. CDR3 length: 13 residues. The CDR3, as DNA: TGTGCCAGCAGCTTGACAGGGGCCACTGAAGCTTTCTTT. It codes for CASSLTGATEAFF.

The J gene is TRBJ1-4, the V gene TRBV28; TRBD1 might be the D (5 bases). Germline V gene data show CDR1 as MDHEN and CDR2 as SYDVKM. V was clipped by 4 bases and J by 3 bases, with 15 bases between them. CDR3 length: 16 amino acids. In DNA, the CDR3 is TGTGCCAGCAGTTCGTCAGGGTCCCCGGCTAATGAAAAACTGTTTTTT. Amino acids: CASSSSGSPANEKLFF.

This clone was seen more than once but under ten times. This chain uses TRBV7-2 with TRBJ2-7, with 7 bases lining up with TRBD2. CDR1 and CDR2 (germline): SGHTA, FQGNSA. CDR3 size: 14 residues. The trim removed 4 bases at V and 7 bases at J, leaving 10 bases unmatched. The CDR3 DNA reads TGTGCCAGCAGCTATCAGTCGGGAGCGGGGGAGCAGTACTTC. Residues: CASSYQSGAGEQYF. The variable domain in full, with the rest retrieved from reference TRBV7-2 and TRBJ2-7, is GAGVSQSPSNKVTEKGKDVELRCDPISGHTALYWYRQSLGQGLEFLIYFQGNSAPDKSGLPSDRFSAERTGGSVSTLTIQRTQQEDSAVYLCASSYQSGAGEQYFGPGTRLTVT.

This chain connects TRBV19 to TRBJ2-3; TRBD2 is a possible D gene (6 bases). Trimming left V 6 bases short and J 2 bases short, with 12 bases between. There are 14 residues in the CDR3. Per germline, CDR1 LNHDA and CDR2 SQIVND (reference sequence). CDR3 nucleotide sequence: TGTGCCAGTAGACTGAGGACTAACACAGATACGCAGTATTTT. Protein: CASRLRTNTDTQYF.

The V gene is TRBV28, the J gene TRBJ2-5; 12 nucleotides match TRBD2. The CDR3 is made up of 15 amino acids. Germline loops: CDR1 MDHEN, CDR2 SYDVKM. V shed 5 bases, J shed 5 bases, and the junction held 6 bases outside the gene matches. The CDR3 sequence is CASSTTSGRLETQYF. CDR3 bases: TGTGCCAGCAGTACAACTAGCGGGAGGTTGGAGACCCAGTACTTC.

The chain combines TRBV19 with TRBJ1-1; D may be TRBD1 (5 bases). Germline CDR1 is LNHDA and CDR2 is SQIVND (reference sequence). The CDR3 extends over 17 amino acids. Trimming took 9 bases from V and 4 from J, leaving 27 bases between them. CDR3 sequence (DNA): TGTGCCAGCAGGGACGCGGGACTCCCTTATACAACCACTGAAGCTTTCTTT. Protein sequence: CASRDAGLPYTTTEAFF.

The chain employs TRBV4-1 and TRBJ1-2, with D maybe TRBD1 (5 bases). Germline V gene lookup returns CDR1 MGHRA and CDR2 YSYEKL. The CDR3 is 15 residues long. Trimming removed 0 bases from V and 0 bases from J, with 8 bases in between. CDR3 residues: CASSQEGGANYGYTF. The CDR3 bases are TGCGCCAGCAGCCAAGAAGGAGGGGCTAACTATGGCTACACCTTC.

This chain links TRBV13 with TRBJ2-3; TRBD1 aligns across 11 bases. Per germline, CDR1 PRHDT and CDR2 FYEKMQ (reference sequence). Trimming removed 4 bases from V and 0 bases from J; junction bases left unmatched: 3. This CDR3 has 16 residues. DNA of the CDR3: TGTGCCAGCAGCTCGGGGACAGGGGGAAGCACAGATACGCAGTATTTT. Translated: CASSSGTGGSTDTQYF. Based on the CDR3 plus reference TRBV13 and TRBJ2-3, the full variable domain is AAGVIQSPRHLIKEKRETATLKCYPIPRHDTVYWYQQGPGQDPQFLISFYEKMQSDKGSIPDRFSAQQFSDYHSELNMSSLELGDSALYFCASSSGTGGSTDTQYFGPGTRLTVL.

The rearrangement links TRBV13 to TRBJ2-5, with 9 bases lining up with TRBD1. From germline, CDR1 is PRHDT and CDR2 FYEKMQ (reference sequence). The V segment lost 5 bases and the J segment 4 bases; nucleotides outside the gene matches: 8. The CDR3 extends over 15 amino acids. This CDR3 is CASSQGTGLRETQYF. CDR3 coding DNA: TGTGCCAGCAGCCAGGGGACAGGGCTACGAGAGACCCAGTACTTC.

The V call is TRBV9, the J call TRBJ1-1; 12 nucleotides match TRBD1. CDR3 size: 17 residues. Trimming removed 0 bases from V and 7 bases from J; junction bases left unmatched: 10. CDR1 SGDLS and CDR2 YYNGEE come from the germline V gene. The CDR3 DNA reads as TGTGCCAGCAGCGTAGAAGGGACAGGGGGCGCGGAAGATGAAGCTTTCTTT. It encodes CASSVEGTGGAEDEAFF.

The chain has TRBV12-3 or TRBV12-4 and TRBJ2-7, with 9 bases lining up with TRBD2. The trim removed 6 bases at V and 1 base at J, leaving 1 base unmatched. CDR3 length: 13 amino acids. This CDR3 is CASRLAGSYEQYF. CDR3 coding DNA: TGTGCCAGCAGACTAGCGGGTTCCTACGAGCAGTACTTC.

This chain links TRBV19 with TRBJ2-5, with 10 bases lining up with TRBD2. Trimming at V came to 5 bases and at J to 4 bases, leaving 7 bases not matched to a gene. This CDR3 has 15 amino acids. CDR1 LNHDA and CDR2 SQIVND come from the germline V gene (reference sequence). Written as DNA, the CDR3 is TGTGCCAGTAGTCCCTCCGGGACTAGCGCAGAGACCCAGTACTTC. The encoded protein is CASSPSGTSAETQYF. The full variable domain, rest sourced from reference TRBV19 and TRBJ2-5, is DGGITQSPKYLFRKEGQNVTLSCEQNLNHDAMYWYRQDPGQGLRLIYYSQIVNDFQKGDIAEGYSVSREKKESFPLTVTSAQKNPTAFYLCASSPSGTSAETQYFGPGTRLLVL.

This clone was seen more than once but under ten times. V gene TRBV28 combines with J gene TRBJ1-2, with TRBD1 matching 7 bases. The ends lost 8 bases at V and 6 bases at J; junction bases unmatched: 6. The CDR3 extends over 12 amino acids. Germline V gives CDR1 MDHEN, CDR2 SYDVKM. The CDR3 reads CASRKGADGYTF. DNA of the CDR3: TGTGCCAGCCGAAAGGGGGCGGATGGCTACACCTTC.

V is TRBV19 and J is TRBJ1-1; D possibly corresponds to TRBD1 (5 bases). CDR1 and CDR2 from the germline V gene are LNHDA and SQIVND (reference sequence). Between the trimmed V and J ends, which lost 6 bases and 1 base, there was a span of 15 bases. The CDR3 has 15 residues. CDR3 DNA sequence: TGTGCCAGTAGCAAGATCCCGACAGAGAACACTGAAGCTTTCTTT. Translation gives CASSKIPTENTEAFF.

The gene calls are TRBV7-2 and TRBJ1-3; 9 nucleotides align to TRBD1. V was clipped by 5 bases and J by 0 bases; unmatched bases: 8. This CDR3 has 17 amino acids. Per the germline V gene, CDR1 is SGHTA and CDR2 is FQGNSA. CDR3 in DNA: TGTGCCAGCAGCGAACAGGGGGCTCGGAGCTCTGGAAACACCATATATTTT. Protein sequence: CASSEQGARSSGNTIYF. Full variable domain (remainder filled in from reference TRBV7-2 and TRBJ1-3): GAGVSQSPSNKVTEKGKDVELRCDPISGHTALYWYRQSLGQGLEFLIYFQGNSAPDKSGLPSDRFSAERTGGSVSTLTIQRTQQEDSAVYLCASSEQGARSSGNTIYFGEGSWLTVV.

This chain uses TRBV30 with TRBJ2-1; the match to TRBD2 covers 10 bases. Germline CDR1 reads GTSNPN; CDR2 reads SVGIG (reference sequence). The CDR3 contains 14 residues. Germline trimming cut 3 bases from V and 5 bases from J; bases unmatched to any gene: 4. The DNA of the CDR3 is TGTGCCTGGAGGGGACTAGCGCCTAACAATGAGCAGTTCTTC. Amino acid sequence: CAWRGLAPNNEQFF.

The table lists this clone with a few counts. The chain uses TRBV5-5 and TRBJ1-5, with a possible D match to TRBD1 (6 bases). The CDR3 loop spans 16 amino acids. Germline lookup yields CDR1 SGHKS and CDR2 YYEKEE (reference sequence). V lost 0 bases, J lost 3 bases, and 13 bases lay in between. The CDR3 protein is CASSLVGGAVNQPQHF. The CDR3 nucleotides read TGTGCCAGCAGCTTGGTGGGGGGGGCGGTCAATCAGCCCCAGCATTTT.

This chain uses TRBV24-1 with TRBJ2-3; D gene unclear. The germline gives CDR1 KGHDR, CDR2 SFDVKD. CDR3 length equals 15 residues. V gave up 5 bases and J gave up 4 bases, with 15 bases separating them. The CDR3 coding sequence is TGTGCCACCAGTGTCGGAGTAGGCGAGGCAGATACGCAGTATTTT. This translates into CATSVGVGEADTQYF.

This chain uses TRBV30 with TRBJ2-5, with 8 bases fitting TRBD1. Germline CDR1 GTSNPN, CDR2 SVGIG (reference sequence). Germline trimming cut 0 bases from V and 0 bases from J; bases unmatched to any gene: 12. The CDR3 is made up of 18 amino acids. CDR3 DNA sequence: TGTGCCTGGAGTGTACCGCGTAGGACAGGGACCTACCAAGAGACCCAGTACTTC. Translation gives CAWSVPRRTGTYQETQYF.